The 3 T cell receptor beta chains below were found in one sample sequenced in a study of T cells in Graves' hyperthyroidism and ophthalmopathy. Amplification of TCR beta CDR3 regions used RNA as the template. First-round RT-PCR of the TCR CDR3 relied on the HTBI primer set. TCRdb re-analysed the multiplex PCR reads in MiXCR, keeping a single row per CDR3 protein. The sample gives 140,000 or so distinct CDR3 sequences, around 20% of which show up once; more than 60% is in the top ten. Sequences were obtained from blood. These receptors all come from a woman aged 50 to 60 with Graves' hyperthyroidism that later progressed to Graves' ophthalmopathy.

This clonotype was seen a few times. The chain has TRBV24-1 and TRBJ2-7; D is possibly TRBD1 (5 bases). Trimming shortened V by 2 bases and J by 6 bases, and 13 bases separated the two germline ends. CDR1 and CDR2 (germline): KGHDR, SFDVKD. The CDR3 spans 14 residues. As DNA, the CDR3 is TGTGCCACCAGTGATTCCCCAGGGTCCGCCGAGCAGTACTTC. Translated: CATSDSPGSAEQYF.

This clonotype is labeled medium-sized (0.01 to 0.1%). This CDR3 is CATSDSTGAHNEQFF. For the CDR3, the DNA is TGTGCCACCAGTGACTCGACAGGGGCCCACAATGAGCAGTTCTTC. This sequence joins TRBV24-1 and TRBJ2-1; 8 bases fit TRBD1. This CDR3 spans 15 amino acids. CDR1 KGHDR and CDR2 SFDVKD come from the germline V gene. V shed 4 bases, J shed 5 bases, and the junction held 6 bases outside the gene matches.

This clonotype was seen only a few times. A much bigger clone sits one base away, suggesting this may be a read error. V is TRBV28 and J is TRBJ2-6, with D possibly TRBD1 on 5 matching bases. This CDR3 region has 16 residues. Germline CDR1 is MDHEN and CDR2 is SYDVKM. The CDR3 region is CASGFLRSSGANVLAF. CDR3 DNA: TGTGCCAGCGGCTTCTTAAGAAGCTCTGGGGCCAACGTCCTGGCTTTC.